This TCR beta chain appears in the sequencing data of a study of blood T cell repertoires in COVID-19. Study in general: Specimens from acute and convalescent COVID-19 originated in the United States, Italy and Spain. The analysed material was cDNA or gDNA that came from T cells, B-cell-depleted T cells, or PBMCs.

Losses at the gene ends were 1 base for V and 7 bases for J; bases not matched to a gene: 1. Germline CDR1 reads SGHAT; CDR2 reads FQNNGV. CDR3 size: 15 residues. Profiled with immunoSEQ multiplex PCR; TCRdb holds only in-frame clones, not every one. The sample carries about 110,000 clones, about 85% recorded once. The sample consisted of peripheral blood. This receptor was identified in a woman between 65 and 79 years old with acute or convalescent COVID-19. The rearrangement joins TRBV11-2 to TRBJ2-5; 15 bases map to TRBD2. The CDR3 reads CASSLGTSGGGTQYF. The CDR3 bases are TGTGCCAGCAGCTTAGGGACTAGCGGGGGGGGGACCCAGTACTTC.